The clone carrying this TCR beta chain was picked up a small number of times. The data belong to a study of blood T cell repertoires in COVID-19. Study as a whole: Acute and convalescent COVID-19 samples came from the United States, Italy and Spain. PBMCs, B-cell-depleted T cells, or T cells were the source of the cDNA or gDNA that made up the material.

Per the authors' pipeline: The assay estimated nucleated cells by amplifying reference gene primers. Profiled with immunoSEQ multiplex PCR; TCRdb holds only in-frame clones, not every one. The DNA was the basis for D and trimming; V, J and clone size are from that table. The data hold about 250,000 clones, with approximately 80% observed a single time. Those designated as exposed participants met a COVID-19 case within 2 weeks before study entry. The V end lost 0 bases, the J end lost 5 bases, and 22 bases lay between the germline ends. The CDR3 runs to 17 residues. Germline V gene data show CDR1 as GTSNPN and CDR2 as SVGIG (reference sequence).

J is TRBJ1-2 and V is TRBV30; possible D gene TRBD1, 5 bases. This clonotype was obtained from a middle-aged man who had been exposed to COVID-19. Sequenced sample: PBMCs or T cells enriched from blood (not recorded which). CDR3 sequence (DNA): TGTGCCTGGAGTGTACTGGGTACAGGCGCGTTGGTTTATGGCTACACCTTC. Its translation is CAWSVLGTGALVYGYTF. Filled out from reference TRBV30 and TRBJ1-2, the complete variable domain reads SQTIHQWPATLVQPVGSPLSLECTVEGTSNPNLYWYRQAAGRGLQLLFYSVGIGQISSEVPQNLSASRPQDRQFILSSKKLLLSDSGFYLCAWSVLGTGALVYGYTFGSGTRLTVV.